The clone carrying this T cell receptor beta chain showed up many times. The antigen remains undetermined. CDR1 LGHNA and CDR2 YNFKEQ come from the germline V gene. CDR3 length equals 14 residues. V lost 0 bases and J 3 bases, leaving 8 bases between the germline ends. For the second PCR, which ran for roughly 6 to 12 cycles, a sample-barcoded 5' primer and a J-beta primer mix were used. TCRdb reprocessed the 5' RACE reads with MiXCR, giving one entry per CDR3 protein. The sample yields under 2 million distinct CDR3 sequences, roughly 32% seen once. This sample is part of a study of blood T cells in healthy people across ages. Findings of the study overall: With age, beta diversity per million T cells declined roughly linearly, significantly by approximately 41.

Sequenced: blood. The origin of this receptor is a woman aged 30 to 39 in good health. This chain connects TRBV4-2 to TRBJ1-2; D is possibly TRBD1 (5 bases). As DNA, the CDR3 is TGTGCCAGCAGCCAAGAAAGCAGGGACTATGGCTACACCTTC. Translation gives CASSQESRDYGYTF.